The 9 T cell receptor beta chains listed next were all sequenced from one sample in a study of cytomegalovirus exposure and HLA in healthy donors. PCR primers comprised 60 Vbeta and 13 Jbeta primers. Using immunoSEQ multiplex PCR, the repertoire was profiled, and TCRdb retains in-frame clones only, with some absent. The table shows 95,000 to 150,000 clones, with around 86% occurring only once. The sequenced material came from PBMCs. All receptors come from a man under 40 in good health and CMV-seronegative.

Only one count was recorded for this clone. This chain uses TRBV6-1 with TRBJ1-5; 9 positions match TRBD1. Germline V gives CDR1 MNHNS, CDR2 SASEGT. The length of the CDR3 is 18 residues. V dropped 3 bases and J dropped 1; count of bases not matched to a gene: 10. CDR3 sequence: CASSESYRGLRSNQPQHF. The CDR3 coding sequence is TGTGCCAGCAGTGAGAGTTACAGGGGGCTGAGAAGCAATCAGCCCCAGCATTTT.

V and J are TRBV10-2 and TRBJ2-7; 7 positions agree with TRBD2. Germline V gene sequence: CDR1 WSHSY, CDR2 SAAADI. With V trimmed by 2 bases and J by 0 bases, 10 bases remained unmatched. This CDR3 has 17 amino acids. CDR3: CASSERGGSVVSYEQYF. CDR3 nucleotides: TGCGCCAGCAGTGAGAGGGGCGGGAGCGTAGTCTCCTACGAGCAGTACTTC.

For this clone: Mismatch with germline at one junction end may stem from a read error. The chain has TRBV7-9 and TRBJ2-7; 10 positions agree with TRBD1. CDR1 is SEHNR and CDR2 is FQNEAQ in the germline V gene (reference sequence). This CDR3 spans 16 amino acids. CDR3 sequence: CASSLSSSTGGAQEWF. CDR3 nucleotides: TGTGCCAGCAGCTTATCATCGTCGACAGGGGGCGCGCAGGAGTGGTTC.

The chain joins TRBV29-1 to TRBJ1-2, with a tentative D call TRBD1 (6 bases). Trimming removed 1 base at V and 13 bases at J, with 13 bases between. Germline CDR1 reads SQVTM; CDR2 reads ANQGSEA. This CDR3 spans 11 amino acids. In DNA form, the CDR3 reads TGCAGCGTTGAAGCTACAAGGACAGTCACCTTC. This sequence encodes CSVEATRTVTF. Drawing the rest from reference TRBV29-1 and TRBJ1-2, the complete variable domain is SAVISQKPSRDICQRGTSLTIQCQVDSQVTMMFWYRQQPGQSLTLIATANQGSEATYESGFVIDKFPISRPNLTFSTLTVSNMSPEDSSIYLCSVEATRTVTFGSGTRLTVV.

J is TRBJ2-3 and V is TRBV2; TRBD2 matches at 8 bases. The germline gives CDR1 SNHLY, CDR2 FYNNEI. V lost 5 bases and J lost 1; bases outside the gene matches: 5. The CDR3 covers 15 residues. The CDR3 reads CASSRLASGTDTQYF. In nucleotides, the CDR3 is TGTGCCAGCAGTAGACTAGCGAGTGGCACAGATACGCAGTATTTT.

J is TRBJ1-5 and V is TRBV28, with 7 bases identical to TRBD1. Trimming removed 1 base from V and 4 bases from J; junction bases left unmatched: 7. The CDR3 is made up of 16 amino acids. CDR1 and CDR2 from the germline V gene are MDHEN and SYDVKM. The CDR3 protein is CASSLLLGGGNQPQHF. The CDR3 DNA follows: TGTGCCAGCAGTTTATTATTAGGGGGCGGGAATCAGCCCCAGCATTTT.

The J gene is TRBJ1-4, the V gene TRBV9; tentatively, D is TRBD1 (6 bases). This CDR3 is built from 15 residues. The V gene's germline CDR1 is SGDLS and CDR2 YYNGEE. Trimming pared 4 bases from V and 5 bases from J, leaving 15 bases between. CDR3 sequence: CASSPQTGLNEKLFF. CDR3 nucleotide sequence: TGTGCCAGCAGCCCCCAGACAGGACTCAATGAAAAACTGTTTTTT.

The V call is TRBV7-9, the J call TRBJ2-5; D might be TRBD1 (5 bases). The CDR3 contains 19 residues. Trimming stripped 1 base from V and 4 bases from J, with 25 bases between. Germline lookup yields CDR1 SEHNR and CDR2 FQNEAQ (reference sequence). The CDR3 sequence: CASSLEGVTDRVEGETQYF. The CDR3 DNA reads as TGTGCCAGCAGCTTAGAAGGTGTGACAGACCGGGTCGAAGGAGAGACCCAGTACTTC.

The gene calls are TRBV19 and TRBJ2-7; 9 positions agree with TRBD1. This CDR3 is 13 amino acids long. Germline CDR1 and CDR2: LNHDA and SQIVND (reference sequence). Germline trimming cut 8 bases from V and 7 bases from J; bases unmatched to any gene: 9. DNA for the CDR3: TGTGCCAGTTCCGGGACAGGGTTTTTGGAGCAGTACTTC. This translates into CASSGTGFLEQYF.